One and the same sample provided the 29 T cell receptor beta chains below, sequenced in a study of cytomegalovirus exposure and HLA in healthy donors. A multiplex PCR was run with 60 Vbeta primers and 13 Jbeta primers. Data came from immunoSEQ multiplex PCR; TCRdb stores just in-frame clones and leaves some out. The sample lists around 120,000 clones, about 80% seen once, with less than 3% in the top ten. Source material: PBMCs. The source is a woman aged 40 to 50 in good health and CMV-seropositive.

This chain connects TRBV5-1 to TRBJ2-3; D perhaps matches TRBD2 (6 bases). V gave up 2 bases and J gave up 0 bases, with 13 bases separating them. The CDR3 length is 16 residues. The V gene's germline CDR1 is SGHRS and CDR2 YFSETQ. In DNA, the CDR3 is TGCGCCAGCAGCTTATCGGGGGAAGTAAGCACAGATACGCAGTATTTT. Translated, it gives CASSLSGEVSTDTQYF.

This chain uses TRBV4-2 with TRBJ2-1; 12 positions match TRBD2. Trimming took 3 bases from V and 8 from J; bases not matched to a gene: 8. The V gene's germline CDR1 is LGHNA and CDR2 YNFKEQ. The CDR3 has 16 residues. This CDR3 reads CASSQASGRAVHEQFF. The CDR3 nucleotides are TGTGCCAGCAGCCAGGCTAGCGGGAGGGCCGTCCATGAGCAGTTCTTC.

This clone was recorded only once. This chain joins TRBV30 and TRBJ1-3; D might be TRBD1 (5 bases). Trimming took 0 bases from V and 2 from J, leaving 8 bases between them. CDR3 length: 14 residues. Per the germline V gene, CDR1 is GTSNPN and CDR2 is SVGIG (reference sequence). CDR3 loop: CAWSVGQPGNTIYF. In DNA, the CDR3 is TGTGCCTGGAGTGTGGGGCAGCCTGGAAACACCATATATTTT.

The chain joins TRBV9 to TRBJ2-3, with 8 bases aligning to TRBD1. Unmatched junction bases numbered 7, after V lost 5 bases and J lost 5 bases. CDR1 SGDLS and CDR2 YYNGEE come from the germline V gene. The length of the CDR3 is 14 residues. The CDR3: CASRSDRGGDTQYF. CDR3 nucleotide sequence: TGTGCCAGCAGATCCGACAGGGGAGGAGATACGCAGTATTTT.

In its sample, this clone was seen a few times. The chain recombines TRBV7-3 with TRBJ1-1; D gene unclear. Germline V gene lookup returns CDR1 SGHTA and CDR2 FQGTGA. The CDR3 has 16 residues. Trimming cost V 4 bases and J 3 bases, with 18 bases left between them. CDR3 sequence (DNA): TGTGCCAGCAGCTCGGGAGGGCCGCCACAATACACTGAAGCTTTCTTT. Translating gives CASSSGGPPQYTEAFF.

This clone was seen a few times. The chain links TRBV7-9 to TRBJ1-4; the D is unclear. In germline, CDR1 is SEHNR, CDR2 FQNEAQ (reference sequence). Trimming pared 3 bases from V and 8 bases from J, leaving 7 bases between. There are 12 residues in the CDR3. CDR3 region: CASSFGREKLFF. CDR3 nucleotides: TGTGCCAGCAGCTTCGGCAGGGAAAAACTGTTTTTT.

This chain joins TRBV10-2 and TRBJ1-2, with D possibly matching TRBD1 (6 bases). This CDR3 has 16 amino acids. CDR1 and CDR2 from the germline V gene are WSHSY and SAAADI. Trimming took off 2 bases at V and 3 bases at J, with 16 bases between the two ends. Here the CDR3 reads CASSEETPTGYYGYTF. DNA of the CDR3: TGCGCCAGCAGTGAGGAAACACCTACAGGGTACTATGGCTACACCTTC.

This rearrangement joins TRBV6-1 to TRBJ1-1; D is unresolved. V dropped 7 bases and J dropped 0 bases, with 12 bases sitting between them. The length of the CDR3 is 14 residues. CDR1 and CDR2 from the germline V gene are MNHNS and SASEGT. The DNA of the CDR3 is TGTGCCAGCACTGGAGGCGGAATGAACACTGAAGCTTTCTTT. It yields the protein CASTGGGMNTEAFF.

A note on this clone: A much larger clone sits a single nucleotide away, making a read error possible. This rearrangement joins TRBV7-9 to TRBJ2-5; a weak D match, TRBD1 (5 bases). The assigned J gene may be wrong: the sequence end matches TRBJ2-7 better. The CDR3 spans 14 residues. Germline CDR1 and CDR2: SEHNR and FQNEAQ (reference sequence). CDR3 loop: CASSHKDRNYEQYF. CDR3 DNA: TGTGCAAGCAGCCATAAAGACAGAAACTACGAGCAGTACTTC.

This sequence joins TRBV10-1 and TRBJ2-1; possible D gene TRBD2, 6 bases. The CDR3 totals 14 residues. The V end was cut by 0 bases, the J end by 4 bases, with 7 bases between. Germline CDR1 WNHNN, CDR2 SYGVQD (reference sequence). CDR3 DNA sequence: TGCGCCAGCAGTGAGTCCGGGGGATACAATGAGCAGTTCTTC. Translating gives CASSESGGYNEQFF.

This chain connects TRBV2 to TRBJ2-5; TRBD1 agrees at 7 bases. The germline V gene encodes CDR1 SNHLY and CDR2 FYNNEI. The V segment lost 6 bases and the J segment 2 bases; nucleotides outside the gene matches: 3. This CDR3 is built from 13 residues. DNA for the CDR3: TGTGCCAGCAGGGGGACAGAGCAAGAGACCCAGTACTTC. Residues: CASRGTEQETQYF.

For the CDR3, the DNA is TGTGCCAGCAGCTTAACGGACACTGCGGACACCATATATTTT. It yields the protein CASSLTDTADTIYF. The V and J genes are TRBV7-2 and TRBJ1-3; a possible D gene is TRBD1 (5 bases). The CDR3 totals 14 residues. V dropped 2 bases and J dropped 8 bases, with 13 bases sitting between them. Germline lookup yields CDR1 SGHTA and CDR2 FQGNSA.

The chain recombines TRBV7-8 with TRBJ2-7; a possible D gene is TRBD2 (6 bases). V lost 2 bases and J lost 2, with 10 bases in between. The CDR3 is 14 residues long. CDR1 SGHVS and CDR2 FQNEAQ come from the germline V gene. CDR3 loop: CASSLRDSTYEQYF. The CDR3 DNA sequence: TGTGCCAGCAGCTTAAGGGACTCTACCTACGAGCAGTACTTC.

This chain joins TRBV6-7 and TRBJ2-1; 7 nucleotides agree with TRBD1. TRBV6-7 is marked as an open reading frame, function uncertain. The CDR3 has 15 amino acids. With V trimmed by 0 bases and J by 3 bases, 2 bases remained unmatched. The CDR3 is CASSYSTGSYNEQFF. For the CDR3, the DNA is TGTGCCAGCAGTTACTCGACAGGGAGCTACAATGAGCAGTTCTTC.

V is TRBV5-5 and J is TRBJ1-5, with 8 bases that match TRBD1. Germline values: CDR1 SGHKS, CDR2 YYEKEE (reference sequence). Germline trimming cut 0 bases from V and 11 bases from J; bases unmatched to any gene: 4. The CDR3 extends over 13 amino acids. CDR3 residues: CASSLEGQGTQHF. DNA of the CDR3: TGTGCCAGCAGCTTGGAAGGACAGGGTACCCAGCATTTT.

The V gene is TRBV11-2, the J gene TRBJ2-5; tentatively, D is TRBD2 (6 bases). Looked up from germline, CDR1 is SGHAT and CDR2 is FQNNGV. V was shortened by 7 bases and J by 0 bases, with 18 bases between the two germline ends. This CDR3 comprises 16 residues. The CDR3, as DNA: TGTGCCAGCACCTCGAAAGCGGGTTGGGACCAAGAGACCCAGTACTTC. It translates to CASTSKAGWDQETQYF.

CDR3 sequence reads: CASSAGLAGGSGGELFF. In nucleotides, the CDR3 is TGTGCCAGCAGCGCAGGCCTAGCGGGGGGGTCCGGCGGGGAGCTGTTTTTT. The chain employs TRBV9 and TRBJ2-2; the match to TRBD2 covers 12 bases. V lost 3 bases and J lost 7; bases outside the gene matches: 10. Per the germline V gene, CDR1 is SGDLS and CDR2 is YYNGEE. CDR3 length: 17 residues.

V gene TRBV5-4 combines with J gene TRBJ2-1; D gene uncertain. V lost 1 base and J lost 2, with 10 bases in between. Germline CDR1 SGHNT, CDR2 YYREEE (reference sequence). The CDR3 spans 15 residues. CDR3 sequence reads: CASSLQANPYNEQFF. In nucleotides, the CDR3 is TGTGCCAGCAGCTTGCAGGCCAACCCCTACAATGAGCAGTTCTTC.

J is TRBJ1-6 and V is TRBV19, with TRBD1 identical over 12 bases. This CDR3 spans 19 amino acids. Trimming removed 4 bases from V and 3 bases from J; junction bases left unmatched: 10. CDR1 and CDR2 (germline): LNHDA, SQIVND (reference sequence). CDR3 amino acids: CASSSAGTGGLRYNSPLHF. CDR3 sequence (DNA): TGTGCCAGTAGTAGCGCCGGGACAGGGGGCCTTCGCTATAATTCACCCCTCCACTTT.

This clone was seen a handful of times. The V gene is TRBV2, the J gene TRBJ2-3, with 12 bases lining up with TRBD2. Germline V gene sequence: CDR1 SNHLY, CDR2 FYNNEI. V shed 6 bases and J 5 bases; nucleotides not matched to a gene: 6. The length of the CDR3 is 15 residues. The CDR3 sequence: CASRPGLAGIDTQYF. CDR3 bases: TGTGCCAGCAGGCCGGGACTAGCGGGCATAGATACGCAGTATTTT.

The V call is TRBV7-9, the J call TRBJ1-3; 10 bases align to TRBD1. The junction had 9 bases not matched to a gene; V was cut back by 2 bases and J by 5 bases. Germline V gives CDR1 SEHNR, CDR2 FQNEAQ (reference sequence). The CDR3 consists of 17 residues. The CDR3 nucleotides read TGTGCCAGCAGCTTAACGTTAGGGGACAGGGGAAGAAACACCATATATTTT. It yields the protein CASSLTLGDRGRNTIYF.

V is TRBV15 and J is TRBJ2-2; possibly TRBD1 for D (5 bases). Per the germline V gene, CDR1 is LNHNV and CDR2 is YYDKDF (reference sequence). The V end was cut by 0 bases, the J end by 6 bases, with 11 bases between. The CDR3 extends over 15 amino acids. CDR3 in amino acids: CATSRDARQSGELFF. The CDR3 bases are TGTGCCACCAGCAGAGATGCCAGACAGTCCGGGGAGCTGTTTTTT.

The J gene is TRBJ2-5, the V gene TRBV30, with D maybe TRBD2 (7 bases). Germline CDR1 GTSNPN, CDR2 SVGIG (reference sequence). Trimming cost V 8 bases and J 9 bases, with 25 bases left between them. The CDR3 is 14 amino acids. CDR3: CAQRLGGAERPQYF. CDR3 in DNA: TGTGCCCAGCGCCTTGGGGGGGCCGAGAGACCCCAGTACTTC.

The chain uses TRBV9 and TRBJ2-5; D not certain. Germline loops: CDR1 SGDLS, CDR2 YYNGEE. Trimming left V 0 bases short and J 1 base short, with 16 bases between. This CDR3 has 17 residues. CDR3 loop: CASSVGPFAETQETQYF. The CDR3 region has the DNA TGTGCCAGCAGCGTAGGACCCTTTGCGGAGACCCAAGAGACCCAGTACTTC.

The V gene is TRBV9, the J gene TRBJ2-3; D may be TRBD2 (5 bases). CDR1 is SGDLS and CDR2 is YYNGEE in the germline V gene. V dropped 0 bases and J dropped 1 base, with 9 bases sitting between them. CDR3 length: 15 amino acids. The chain's CDR3 is CASSVGAVRTDTQYF. In DNA form, the CDR3 reads TGTGCCAGCAGCGTAGGAGCGGTCCGCACAGATACGCAGTATTTT.

This clone was detected once. This chain links TRBV19 with TRBJ2-1, with TRBD2 identical over 13 bases. The CDR3 length is 14 residues. V shed 10 bases and J 6 bases; nucleotides not matched to a gene: 6. CDR1 and CDR2 from the germline V gene are LNHDA and SQIVND (reference sequence). CDR3 DNA sequence: TGTGCCACAAAGACTAGCGGGGGGCTCAATGAGCAGTTCTTC. Protein sequence: CATKTSGGLNEQFF.

The V gene is TRBV7-9, the J gene TRBJ1-1; D is ambiguous. CDR3 size: 14 residues. Trimming pared 8 bases from V and 1 base from J, leaving 14 bases between. Germline V lookup: CDR1 SEHNR, CDR2 FQNEAQ (reference sequence). CDR3 DNA: TGTGCCAGCGGCCCAATATACAGGAACACTGAAGCTTTCTTT. Translation gives CASGPIYRNTEAFF.

This clone was seen a single time. As DNA, the CDR3 is TGTGCCAGCAGCTCAGGAGGACAGGGGGTTTCCTATGGCTACACCTTC. Its translation: CASSSGGQGVSYGYTF. The gene calls are TRBV7-9 and TRBJ1-2; 10 bases fit TRBD1. Per the germline V gene, CDR1 is SEHNR and CDR2 is FQNEAQ (reference sequence). V was clipped by 4 bases and J by 4 bases; unmatched bases: 9. The CDR3 spans 16 residues.

CDR3 loop: CASSPGTGSNQPQHF. The CDR3 DNA reads as TGTGCCAGCAGCCCCGGGACAGGGAGCAATCAGCCCCAGCATTTT. The V call is TRBV11-2, the J call TRBJ1-5; 9 bases match TRBD1. The CDR3 runs to 15 residues. Germline CDR1 and CDR2: SGHAT and FQNNGV. Germline trimming cut 5 bases from V and 1 base from J; bases unmatched to any gene: 3.